A selection of T cell receptor beta chains follows, all from one sample in a study of naive and memory T cell subsets. TCRdb processed the UMI-ligation and nested PCR reads anew with MiXCR; each CDR3 protein has one entry. The sample yields 140,000 to 150,000 distinct CDR3 sequences, 15% to 20% seen once. Sequencing was done on a sample of naive CD4+ T cells from blood. All receptors come from a human donor in good health. CDR3s include the opening cysteine and the closing phenylalanine or tryptophan. The order of the fields is D gene, clone size, V gene, J gene, CDR3 protein, CDR3 DNA. The D gene is left open where the match is weak. Expanded clones get a size class; other rows say once, few or many, or leave the size out.

-	few	TRBV28	TRBJ2-3	CASSFASTTDTQYF	TGTGCCAGCAGTTTCGCCTCGACCACAGATACGCAGTATTTT
-	-	TRBV18	TRBJ1-6	CASSPFGVKGTMNSPLHF	TGTGCCAGCTCACCATTCGGGGTTAAGGGAACGATGAATTCACCCCTCCACTTT
-	few	TRBV7-9	TRBJ2-7	CASSLEGRSDTYEQYF	TGTGCCAGCAGCTTAGAGGGCAGGTCGGATACCTACGAGCAGTACTTC
TRBD1	-	TRBV28	TRBJ2-2	CASSFPGRQGVTGGLFF	TGTGCCAGCAGTTTCCCTGGAAGACAGGGGGTCACCGGGGGGCTGTTTTTT
-	-	TRBV5-1	TRBJ2-6	CASSGEHGANVLTF	TGCGCCAGCAGCGGAGAGCATGGGGCCAACGTCCTGACTTTC
-	-	TRBV6-2/TRBV6-3	TRBJ1-5	CASSYTYAGLGQPQHF	TGTGCCAGCAGTTACACTTACGCAGGGCTCGGGCAGCCCCAGCATTTT
TRBD1	-	TRBV20-1	TRBJ1-6	CSARDRDRGWSPLHF	TGCAGTGCTAGGGACCGGGACAGGGGTTGGTCACCCCTCCACTTT
TRBD2	few	TRBV9	TRBJ2-7	CASSVEAGSDYEQYF	TGTGCCAGCAGCGTAGAAGCGGGGAGTGACTACGAGCAGTACTTC
-	many	TRBV6-2/TRBV6-3	TRBJ2-7	CASSYRLTSSYEQYF	TGTGCCAGCAGTTACCGGCTGACGAGCTCCTACGAGCAGTACTTC
TRBD2	-	TRBV2	TRBJ2-1	CASSEYPPSGRVSYNEQFF	TGTGCCAGCAGTGAATACCCCCCTAGCGGGAGGGTTTCCTACAATGAGCAGTTCTTC
TRBD1	-	TRBV30	TRBJ1-5	CAWSVGQGANQPQHF	TGTGCCTGGAGTGTAGGACAGGGGGCGAATCAGCCCCAGCATTTT
-	-	TRBV4-1	TRBJ2-1	CASSQDRRVGIYNEQFF	TGCGCCAGCAGCCAAGATCGGCGAGTAGGGATATACAATGAGCAGTTCTTC
-	-	TRBV6-2/TRBV6-3	TRBJ2-4	CASSQYSEDIQYF	TGTGCCAGCAGCCAGTATTCGGAGGACATTCAGTACTTC
-	once	TRBV7-3	TRBJ2-1	CASSLRRGEQFF	TGTGCCAGCAGCTTACGGCGGGGTGAGCAGTTCTTC
TRBD1	-	TRBV10-3	TRBJ1-5	CANSQGDNQPQHF	TGTGCCAACTCACAGGGGGACAATCAGCCCCAGCATTTT
-	few	TRBV30	TRBJ1-6	CAWSAGLANNSPLHF	TGTGCCTGGAGTGCGGGACTCGCGAATAATTCACCCCTCCACTTT
-	few	TRBV5-1	TRBJ2-4	CASSLDRAGIQYF	TGCGCCAGCAGCTTGGACCGGGCCGGCATTCAGTACTTC
TRBD2	-	TRBV4-1	TRBJ2-3	CASSQETSGSTDTQYF	TGCGCCAGCAGCCAGGAGACTAGCGGCAGCACAGATACGCAGTATTTT
TRBD1	few	TRBV28	TRBJ1-2	CATNPGQPGGYTF	TGTGCCACCAACCCGGGACAGCCTGGCGGCTACACCTTC
-	-	TRBV18	TRBJ2-3	CASSSGSGDTQYF	TGTGCCAGCTCATCCGGTTCGGGAGATACGCAGTATTTT
-	few	TRBV6-2/TRBV6-3	TRBJ2-7	CASTNGNTREQYF	TGTGCCAGCACCAACGGGAATACTCGCGAGCAGTACTTC
TRBD1	few	TRBV27	TRBJ1-5	CASSLEGQVNQPQHF	TGTGCCAGCAGTTTAGAAGGACAGGTTAATCAGCCCCAGCATTTT
-	many	TRBV28	TRBJ2-5	CASSAGGKETQYF	TGTGCCAGCAGCGCCGGGGGCAAAGAGACCCAGTACTTC
TRBD1	few	TRBV5-4	TRBJ1-4	CASSLGPLRGTNEKLFF	TGTGCCAGCAGCTTGGGCCCCCTCAGGGGGACTAATGAAAAACTGTTTTTT
TRBD2	-	TRBV20-1	TRBJ2-7	CSARLAGSSYEQYF	TGCAGTGCTCGGTTAGCGGGGAGCTCCTACGAGCAGTACTTC
-	-	TRBV6-1	TRBJ2-3	CASSEASRGRTDTQYF	TGTGCCAGCAGTGAAGCTTCCAGGGGCCGCACAGATACGCAGTATTTT
TRBD1	-	TRBV20-1	TRBJ1-1	CSASLYTRGQGWMNTEAFF	TGCAGTGCTAGTCTTTATACTAGGGGACAGGGATGGATGAACACTGAAGCTTTCTTT
TRBD1	-	TRBV29-1	TRBJ2-1	CSVNRGSEQFF	TGCAGCGTCAACAGGGGTAGTGAGCAGTTCTTC
TRBD1	-	TRBV27	TRBJ2-2	CASTPLDSRGRATGTGELFF	TGTGCCAGCACCCCCTTGGACTCCAGGGGGCGTGCGACTGGCACCGGGGAGCTGTTTTTT